These 9 T cell receptor beta chains were sequenced from one sample in a study of blood T cells in healthy people across ages (dated by TCRdb to between 2015 and 2016). The library was made by 5' RACE. Sequencing relied on an Illumina HiSeq 2500. A second roughly 6 to 11 cycle PCR used a sample-barcoded 5' primer and a J-beta primer mix. In TCRdb, the public reads were trimmed at Q25 with fastp and aligned with MiXCR, with productive beta chains retained. For every CDR3 protein sequence, its rows merge into one entry that carries the most common genes and DNA. A total of more than 650,000 distinct CDR3 sequences appear in this sample, about 53% of them only once. The ten largest clones represent about 38% of the sample. Sequencing input: blood. These TCRs come from a man of 80 years or more in good health.

The genes are TRBV13 and TRBJ1-2; D possibly corresponds to TRBD1 (5 bases). The CDR3 extends over 13 amino acids. Germline V gene lookup returns CDR1 PRHDT and CDR2 FYEKMQ (reference sequence). Trimming left V 5 bases short and J 6 bases short, with 13 bases between. The CDR3 DNA is TGTGCCAGCAGCCCCCGCAGGGCGGATGGCTACACCTTC. Protein product: CASSPRRADGYTF. The full variable domain, in which reference TRBV13 and TRBJ1-2 provide the parts outside the CDR3, is AAGVIQSPRHLIKEKRETATLKCYPIPRHDTVYWYQQGPGQDPQFLISFYEKMQSDKGSIPDRFSAQQFSDYHSELNMSSLELGDSALYFCASSPRRADGYTFGSGTRLTVV.

The sample holds a few counts of this clonotype. This sequence joins TRBV10-3 and TRBJ1-2, with 7 bases fitting TRBD1. The V gene end was trimmed by 3 bases and the J gene end by 1 base; junction bases not matched to a gene: 5. Germline V lookup: CDR1 ENHRY, CDR2 SYGVKD. The CDR3 length is 15 residues. CDR3 in amino acids: CAISDRDRYNYGYTF. CDR3 DNA: TGTGCCATCAGTGACCGGGACAGATATAACTATGGCTACACCTTC.

There are a few counts of this clonotype. The chain joins TRBV28 to TRBJ2-5; unclear D gene. The end of the DNA fits TRBJ2-7 better, so the J call may be wrong. The V gene's germline CDR1 is MDHEN and CDR2 SYDVKM. The CDR3 totals 13 residues. Here the CDR3 DNA reads TGTGCCAGCAGCCTACTAAACAACCACGAGCAGTACTTC. Translated: CASSLLNNHEQYF.

This clonotype has more than one count but fewer than ten. This chain connects TRBV5-1 to TRBJ1-2; D is ambiguous. The CDR3 is 14 amino acids. The V gene's germline CDR1 is SGHRS and CDR2 YFSETQ. Between the trimmed V and J ends, which lost 4 bases and 4 bases, there was a span of 14 bases. The CDR3 sequence: CASSPGEIVYGYTF. DNA of the CDR3: TGCGCCAGCAGCCCGGGAGAGATCGTCTATGGCTACACCTTC. Drawing the rest from reference TRBV5-1 and TRBJ1-2, the complete variable domain is KAGVTQTPRYLIKTRGQQVTLSCSPISGHRSVSWYQQTPGQGLQFLFEYFSETQRNKGNFPGRFSGRQFSNSRSEMNVSTLELGDSALYLCASSPGEIVYGYTFGSGTRLTVV.

The rearrangement uses TRBV10-3 and TRBJ2-4; 11 bases map to TRBD1. The J call could be wrong; TRBJ2-7 is a better fit for the DNA end. The CDR3 runs 16 residues. Germline values: CDR1 ENHRY, CDR2 SYGVKD. CDR3 sequence reads: CAISEHRGTGGYEQYF. DNA of the CDR3: TGTGCCATCAGTGAACATAGAGGGACAGGGGGTTACGAGCAGTACTTC.

This clonotype was observed a few times. This chain connects TRBV2 to TRBJ2-1, with TRBD2 identical over 11 bases. This CDR3 has 20 residues. The junction had 18 bases not matched to a gene; V was cut back by 4 bases and J by 4 bases. CDR1 and CDR2 (germline): SNHLY, FYNNEI. CDR3 in amino acids: CASSAIGTPASGRRYNEQFF. The CDR3 coding sequence is TGTGCCAGCAGTGCGATAGGGACACCCGCTAGCGGGAGGAGGTACAATGAGCAGTTCTTC. The full variable domain, its missing parts supplied by reference TRBV2 and TRBJ2-1, is EPEVTQTPSHQVTQMGQEVILRCVPISNHLYFYWYRQILGQKVEFLVSFYNNEISEKSEIFDDQFSVERPDGSNFTLKIRSTKLEDSAMYFCASSAIGTPASGRRYNEQFFGPGTRLTVL.

CDR3 DNA: TGTGCCAGCAGGCGGGGGACTGATAGCTCCTATAATTCACCCCTCCACTTT. It encodes CASRRGTDSSYNSPLHF. V and J are TRBV9 and TRBJ1-6; a weak D match, TRBD1 (5 bases). The CDR3 length is 17 residues. V was trimmed by 5 bases and J by 0 bases, leaving 15 bases between them. CDR1 is SGDLS and CDR2 is YYNGEE in the germline V gene. Based on the CDR3 plus reference TRBV9 and TRBJ1-6, the full variable domain is DSGVTQTPKHLITATGQRVTLRCSPRSGDLSVYWYQQSLDQGLQFLIQYYNGEERAKGNILERFSAQQFPDLHSELNLSSLELGDSALYFCASRRGTDSSYNSPLHFGNGTRLTVT.

The V gene is TRBV3-1, the J gene TRBJ2-3; 7 nucleotides match TRBD2. The V segment lost 0 bases and the J segment 14 bases; nucleotides outside the gene matches: 20. Germline lookup yields CDR1 LGHDT and CDR2 YNNKEL (reference sequence). The CDR3 totals 17 residues. CDR3 in DNA: TGTGCCAGCAGCCAAGATTTCGCGGCAGGACAACGGGGGGACGCGTATTTT. It translates to CASSQDFAAGQRGDAYF.

The chain has TRBV6-4 and TRBJ2-3, with D unresolved. Deletions cut 6 bases from V and 5 bases from J, with 12 bases between. CDR3 length: 13 residues. CDR1 and CDR2 (germline): MRHNA, SNTAGT. CDR3 bases: TGTGCCAGCAGCGCCCAATTTCGAGATACGCAGTATTTT. Protein sequence: CASSAQFRDTQYF.